These 18 T cell receptor beta chains originate from one sample sequenced in a study of blood T cell repertoires in COVID-19. Produced via immunoSEQ multiplex PCR; TCRdb's table is partial and in-frame only. The data hold approximately 200,000 clones, with roughly nine tenths observed a single time. The sample was peripheral blood. These TCRs come from a man aged 70 or older with active or convalescent COVID-19.

The V gene is TRBV4-1, the J gene TRBJ1-6; 7 bases line up with TRBD1. The germline V gene encodes CDR1 MGHRA and CDR2 YSYEKL. The CDR3 runs 14 residues. The V gene end was trimmed by 4 bases and the J gene end by 5 bases; junction bases not matched to a gene: 2. The CDR3 DNA reads TGCGCCAGCAGCCCCGGACAGGATAATTCACCCCTCCACTTT. This codes for CASSPGQDNSPLHF.

This sequence joins TRBV2 and TRBJ2-4; no definite D call. CDR1 is SNHLY, CDR2 FYNNEI, per germline. The CDR3 spans 14 residues. The V end was cut by 3 bases, the J end by 0 bases, with 6 bases between. The CDR3 sequence is CASSDALAKNIQYF. For the CDR3, the DNA is TGTGCCAGCAGTGATGCGCTAGCCAAAAACATTCAGTACTTC.

This clone was detected only once. The chain joins TRBV20-1 to TRBJ2-1; 10 bases line up with TRBD2. Trimming at V came to 7 bases and at J to 12 bases, leaving 6 bases not matched to a gene. This CDR3 region has 11 residues. Germline CDR1 reads DFQATT; CDR2 reads SNEGSKA (reference sequence). CDR3 sequence reads: CSVILAGRQFF. The CDR3 DNA is TGCAGTGTTATACTAGCGGGGAGGCAGTTCTTC.

There are many counts of this clone. J is TRBJ2-1 and V is TRBV4-3, with D hard to call. Germline V gene data show CDR1 as LGHNA and CDR2 as YSLEER. The CDR3 spans 13 residues. The V and J ends lost 0 bases and 10 bases respectively, with 10 bases between them. The CDR3 nucleotides read TGCGCCAGCAGCCAAGATCTTTCCTTGGAGCAGTTCTTC. This sequence encodes CASSQDLSLEQFF.

The gene calls are TRBV28 and TRBJ2-5; 10 bases are a match to TRBD1. CDR3 size: 16 residues. Germline CDR1 reads MDHEN; CDR2 reads SYDVKM. Germline trimming cut 3 bases from V and 0 bases from J; bases unmatched to any gene: 4. CDR3 nucleotides: TGTGCCAGCAGTTTCCTCGGGACAGGGGACCAAGAGACCCAGTACTTC. Amino acid sequence: CASSFLGTGDQETQYF.

This clone was seen a handful of times. The chain has TRBV6-5 and TRBJ1-3; weak D call: TRBD1 (6 bases). CDR1 MNHEY and CDR2 SVGAGI come from the germline V gene. The CDR3 sequence is 14 residues long. The ends were cut back, 6 bases at V and 0 bases at J, with 9 bases in the middle. CDR3 region: CASRTGFSGNTIYF. As DNA, the CDR3 is TGTGCCAGCAGAACAGGGTTCTCTGGAAACACCATATATTTT.

The rearrangement links TRBV7-9 to TRBJ2-7, with TRBD2 matching 8 bases. The CDR3 loop spans 15 amino acids. From germline, CDR1 is SEHNR and CDR2 FQNEAQ (reference sequence). V trimming: 5 bases; J trimming: 2 bases; junction bases outside the gene matches: 8. The CDR3 loop reads CASSGISGATYEQYF. CDR3 DNA: TGTGCCAGCAGCGGAATTAGCGGGGCGACCTACGAGCAGTACTTC.

The chain employs TRBV18 and TRBJ2-3, with 7 bases identical to TRBD1. Per the germline V gene, CDR1 is KGHSH and CDR2 is LQKENI. This CDR3 comprises 16 residues. V dropped 6 bases and J dropped 2; count of bases not matched to a gene: 11. CDR3 DNA: TGTGCCAGCTCCAAGAGACAGGGCCTTAACACAGATACGCAGTATTTT. It translates to CASSKRQGLNTDTQYF.

J is TRBJ1-6 and V is TRBV12-3 or TRBV12-4; D gene uncertain. The CDR3 is 13 amino acids. V was trimmed by 4 bases and J by 7 bases, leaving 8 bases between them. The CDR3 protein is CASSSDQNSPLHF. CDR3 nucleotide sequence: TGTGCCAGCAGTTCCGATCAGAATTCACCCCTCCACTTT.

This clone was seen just once. The chain joins TRBV7-2 to TRBJ1-2; 10 positions agree with TRBD1. The germline V gene has CDR1 SGHTA and CDR2 FQGNSA. V was pared by 6 bases and J by 0 bases, with 10 bases of the junction left unmatched. There are 17 residues in the CDR3. DNA of the CDR3: TGTGCCAGCAGAAATGGGGGGACAGGGGCGGCTAACTATGGCTACACCTTC. Translated: CASRNGGTGAANYGYTF.

The genes are TRBV19 and TRBJ1-2, with TRBD1 matching over 7 bases. This CDR3 has 13 amino acids. V trimming: 7 bases; J trimming: 6 bases; junction bases outside the gene matches: 8. Germline V gene lookup returns CDR1 LNHDA and CDR2 SQIVND (reference sequence). This CDR3 is CASTLTGQDGYTF. For the CDR3, the DNA is TGTGCCAGTACCCTGACAGGGCAGGATGGCTACACCTTC.

The gene calls are TRBV11-2 and TRBJ2-5, with D perhaps TRBD2 (7 bases). The CDR3 is 14 residues long. The V and J ends lost 5 bases and 1 base respectively, with 11 bases between them. CDR1 and CDR2 (germline): SGHAT, FQNNGV. The DNA of the CDR3 is TGTGCCAGCAGCCCACGGGGGGCCCAAGAGACCCAGTACTTC. Encoded protein: CASSPRGAQETQYF.

The chain has TRBV19 and TRBJ2-1; 7 positions match TRBD1. The CDR3 has 13 amino acids. With V trimmed by 5 bases and J by 14 bases, 12 bases remained unmatched. Germline lookup yields CDR1 LNHDA and CDR2 SQIVND (reference sequence). CDR3 in amino acids: CASSVDRTGPEFF. The CDR3 nucleotides read TGTGCCAGTAGTGTCGATAGGACAGGCCCCGAGTTCTTC. Drawing the rest from reference TRBV19 and TRBJ2-1, the complete variable domain is DGGITQSPKYLFRKEGQNVTLSCEQNLNHDAMYWYRQDPGQGLRLIYYSQIVNDFQKGDIAEGYSVSREKKESFPLTVTSAQKNPTAFYLCASSVDRTGPEFFGPGTRLTVL.

The J gene is TRBJ2-3, the V gene TRBV6-1; 7 bases are shared with TRBD1. J gave up 0 bases and V 2 bases, and 5 bases lay outside the gene matches. The CDR3 has 16 residues. Germline CDR1 MNHNS, CDR2 SASEGT. This chain's CDR3 is CASSEYRGPSTDTQYF. The DNA of the CDR3 is TGTGCCAGCAGTGAATACAGGGGCCCTAGCACAGATACGCAGTATTTT.

V is TRBV9 and J is TRBJ1-6; 9 bases are a match to TRBD1. CDR3 length equals 15 residues. Germline CDR1 reads SGDLS; CDR2 reads YYNGEE. V lost 3 bases to trimming and J lost 5 bases; unmatched junction nucleotides: 3. CDR3 nucleotide sequence: TGTGCCAGCAGCGAGGGGACAGGGAATAATTCACCCCTCCACTTT. As protein: CASSEGTGNNSPLHF.

This chain links TRBV6-5 with TRBJ1-5; D may be TRBD1 (6 bases). Germline V gene lookup returns CDR1 MNHEY and CDR2 SVGAGI. V lost 6 bases, J lost 0 bases, and 12 bases lay in between. The CDR3 is 15 amino acids. CDR3 coding DNA: TGTGCCAGCAGCCTGACAGGCTATAGCAATCAGCCCCAGCATTTT. Protein product: CASSLTGYSNQPQHF.

The V call is TRBV19, the J call TRBJ2-7, with D perhaps matching TRBD1 (6 bases). Per the germline V gene, CDR1 is LNHDA and CDR2 is SQIVND (reference sequence). Deletions cut 5 bases from V and 0 bases from J, with 11 bases between. The CDR3 loop spans 14 amino acids. The CDR3: CASSDGTHSYEQYF. The CDR3 DNA reads TGTGCCAGTAGTGATGGGACACACTCCTACGAGCAGTACTTC. Drawing the rest from reference TRBV19 and TRBJ2-7, the complete variable domain is DGGITQSPKYLFRKEGQNVTLSCEQNLNHDAMYWYRQDPGQGLRLIYYSQIVNDFQKGDIAEGYSVSREKKESFPLTVTSAQKNPTAFYLCASSDGTHSYEQYFGPGTRLTVT.

The CDR3: CASSRTSAFTDTQYF. The CDR3 region has the DNA TGTGCCAGCAGTAGGACTAGCGCCTTCACAGATACGCAGTATTTT. The chain is built from TRBV9 and TRBJ2-3, with TRBD2 matching over 9 bases. The CDR3 totals 15 residues. Trimming removed 5 bases from V and 2 bases from J; junction bases left unmatched: 6. The germline V gene has CDR1 SGDLS and CDR2 YYNGEE.